This is a list of T cell receptor beta chains from one sample in a study of T cell responses to AZD1222 COVID-19 vaccine. Profiled with immunoSEQ multiplex PCR; TCRdb holds only in-frame clones, not every one. The sample records 20,000 or so clones, 75% to 85% being singletons. The sample consisted of peripheral blood, taken 28 days after the second AZD1222 dose. These TCRs come from an adult who received the AZD1222 COVID-19 vaccine. Both conserved end residues are part of each CDR3. The order of the fields is V gene, CDR3 length, J gene, D gene, clone size, CDR3 protein, CDR3 DNA. A D gene is named only where the DNA matches it firmly. Clone size is shown for a subset of rows, as once, few, many or a class of expanded clone.

TRBV7-6,15,TRBJ1-3,TRBD1,NA,CASSQGQSSGNTIYF,TGTGCCAGCAGCCAGGGACAGAGCTCTGGAAACACCATATATTTT
TRBV10-3,14,TRBJ2-3,TRBD2,NA,CAISVGLAADTQYF,TGTGCCATCAGTGTAGGACTAGCGGCGGATACGCAGTATTTT
TRBV18,16,TRBJ2-5,TRBD2,NA,CASSRKAGEDSETQYF,TGTGCCAGCTCACGCAAAGCGGGAGAGGATTCAGAGACCCAGTACTTC
TRBV5-4,14,TRBJ1-4,TRBD1,NA,CASSAGGGEEKLFF,TGTGCCAGCAGCGCAGGGGGAGGGGAAGAAAAACTGTTTTTT
TRBV7-9,16,TRBJ2-2,TRBD1,once,CASTSPGQAKTGELFF,TGTGCCAGCACCAGCCCGGGACAGGCAAAAACCGGGGAGCTGTTTTTT
TRBV7-3,17,TRBJ1-1,NA,medium-sized,CASSQVAGSLANTEAFF,TGTGCCAGCAGCCAGGTAGCAGGGTCCCTTGCGAACACTGAAGCTTTCTTT
TRBV9,16,TRBJ1-2,TRBD1,NA,CASSDLRTGQVYGYTF,TGTGCCAGCAGCGACCTCAGGACAGGGCAAGTCTATGGCTACACCTTC
TRBV6-5,15,TRBJ1-2,NA,NA,CASSYSGQLNYGYTF,TGTGCCAGCAGTTACTCCGGGCAGCTTAACTATGGCTACACCTTC
TRBV9,14,TRBJ2-7,TRBD1,NA,CASSVGDRSYEQYF,TGTGCCAGCAGCGTCGGGGACAGGAGCTACGAGCAGTACTTC
TRBV4-2,16,TRBJ1-2,TRBD1,NA,CASSQDIGTGSYGYTF,TGTGCCAGCAGCCAAGATATCGGGACAGGGAGTTATGGCTACACCTTC
TRBV5-3,12,TRBJ1-3,NA,few,CARSLSGNTIYF,TGTGCCAGAAGCTTGAGTGGAAACACCATATATTTT
TRBV6-5,13,TRBJ1-1,NA,once,CASRTGLNTEAFF,TGTGCCAGCAGGACGGGGCTGAACACTGAAGCTTTCTTT
TRBV6-5,14,TRBJ1-2,NA,NA,CASSPTAANYGYTF,TGTGCCAGCAGCCCGACAGCCGCTAACTATGGCTACACCTTC
TRBV2,14,TRBJ1-1,NA,few,CASRASGGNTEAFF,TGTGCCAGCAGGGCCTCCGGGGGGAACACTGAAGCTTTCTTT
TRBV15,14,TRBJ2-5,NA,NA,CATRGGGSPETQYF,TGTGCCACCAGGGGAGGGGGCTCCCCCGAGACCCAGTACTTC